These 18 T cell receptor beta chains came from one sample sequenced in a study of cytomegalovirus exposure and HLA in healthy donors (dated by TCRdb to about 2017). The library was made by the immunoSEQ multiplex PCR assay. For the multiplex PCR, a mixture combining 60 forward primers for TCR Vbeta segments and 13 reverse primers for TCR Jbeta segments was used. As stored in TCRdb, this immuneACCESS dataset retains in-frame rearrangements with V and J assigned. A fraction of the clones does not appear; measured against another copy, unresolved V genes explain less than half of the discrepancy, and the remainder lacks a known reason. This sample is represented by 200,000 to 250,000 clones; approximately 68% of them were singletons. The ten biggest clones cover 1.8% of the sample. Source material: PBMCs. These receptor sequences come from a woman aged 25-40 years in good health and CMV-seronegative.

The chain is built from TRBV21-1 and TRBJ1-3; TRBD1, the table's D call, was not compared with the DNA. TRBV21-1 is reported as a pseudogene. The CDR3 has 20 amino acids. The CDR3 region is CASSKDLTGTAFFSGNTIYF. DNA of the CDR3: TGTGCCAGCAGCAAAGATTTAACGGGGACAGCTTTCTTCTCTGGAAACACCATATATTTT.

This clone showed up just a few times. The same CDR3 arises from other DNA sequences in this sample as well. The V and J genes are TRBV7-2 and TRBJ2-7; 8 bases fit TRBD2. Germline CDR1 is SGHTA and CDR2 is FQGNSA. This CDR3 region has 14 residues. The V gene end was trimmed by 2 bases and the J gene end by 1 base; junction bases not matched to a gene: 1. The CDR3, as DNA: TGTGCCAGCAGCTTAACTAGCGGTTCCTACGAGCAGTACTTC. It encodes CASSLTSGSYEQYF.

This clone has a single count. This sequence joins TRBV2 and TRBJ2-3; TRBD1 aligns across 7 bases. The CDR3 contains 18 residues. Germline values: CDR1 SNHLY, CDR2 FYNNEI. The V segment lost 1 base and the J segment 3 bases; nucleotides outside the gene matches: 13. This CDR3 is CASSEVGQRGRWTDTQYF. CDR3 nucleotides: TGTGCCAGCAGTGAAGTGGGTCAGAGGGGGCGGTGGACAGATACGCAGTATTTT.

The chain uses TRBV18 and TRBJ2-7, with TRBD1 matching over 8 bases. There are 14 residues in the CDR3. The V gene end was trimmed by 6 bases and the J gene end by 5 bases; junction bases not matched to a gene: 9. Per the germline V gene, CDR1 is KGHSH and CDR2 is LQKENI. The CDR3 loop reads CASSRDRGSHEQYF. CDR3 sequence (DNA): TGTGCCAGCTCCCGCGACAGGGGTTCCCACGAGCAGTACTTC.

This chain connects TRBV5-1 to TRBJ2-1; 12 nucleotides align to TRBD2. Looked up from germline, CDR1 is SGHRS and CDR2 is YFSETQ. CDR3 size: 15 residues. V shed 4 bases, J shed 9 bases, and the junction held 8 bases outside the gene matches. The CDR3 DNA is TGCGCCAGCAGCGCCCTTACTAGCGGGAGGAGTGAGCAGTTCTTC. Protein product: CASSALTSGRSEQFF. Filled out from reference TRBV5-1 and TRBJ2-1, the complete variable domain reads KAGVTQTPRYLIKTRGQQVTLSCSPISGHRSVSWYQQTPGQGLQFLFEYFSETQRNKGNFPGRFSGRQFSNSRSEMNVSTLELGDSALYLCASSALTSGRSEQFFGPGTRLTVL.

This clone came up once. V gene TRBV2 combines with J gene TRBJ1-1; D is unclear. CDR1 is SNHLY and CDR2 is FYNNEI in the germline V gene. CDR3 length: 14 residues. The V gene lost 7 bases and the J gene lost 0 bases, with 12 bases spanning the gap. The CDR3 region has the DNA TGTGCCAGCAAAGTGTCACATTTGAACACTGAAGCTTTCTTT. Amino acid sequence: CASKVSHLNTEAFF.

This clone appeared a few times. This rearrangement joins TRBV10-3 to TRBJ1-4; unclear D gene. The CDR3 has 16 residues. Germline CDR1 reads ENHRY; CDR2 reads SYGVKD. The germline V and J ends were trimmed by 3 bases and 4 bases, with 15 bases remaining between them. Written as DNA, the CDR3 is TGTGCCATCAGTGACCCCGGAGCGTCCAGTAATGAAAAACTGTTTTTT. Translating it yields CAISDPGASSNEKLFF.

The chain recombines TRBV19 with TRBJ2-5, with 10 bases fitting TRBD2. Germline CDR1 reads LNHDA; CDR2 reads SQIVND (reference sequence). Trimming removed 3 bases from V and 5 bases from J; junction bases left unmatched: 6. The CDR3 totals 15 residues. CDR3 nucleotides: TGTGCCAGTAGTATGGAGCGGGGGGGCGGTGAGACCCAGTACTTC. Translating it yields CASSMERGGGETQYF.

Written as DNA, the CDR3 is TGTGCCAGTAGTTCTAGACCCGGAGTTGGAAGTGAGCAGTTCTTC. Protein product: CASSSRPGVGSEQFF. The rearrangement uses TRBV19 and TRBJ2-1, with unresolved D. Germline V gives CDR1 LNHDA, CDR2 SQIVND (reference sequence). The CDR3 is 15 amino acids. Deletions cut 5 bases from V and 9 bases from J, with 20 bases between.

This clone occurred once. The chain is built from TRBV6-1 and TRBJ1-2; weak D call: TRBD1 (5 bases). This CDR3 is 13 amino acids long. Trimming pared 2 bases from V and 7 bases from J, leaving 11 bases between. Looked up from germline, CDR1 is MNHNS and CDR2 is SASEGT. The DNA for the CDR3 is TGTGCCAGCAGTGAAAGGAGCAGGGCTGGCTACACCTTC. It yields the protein CASSERSRAGYTF.

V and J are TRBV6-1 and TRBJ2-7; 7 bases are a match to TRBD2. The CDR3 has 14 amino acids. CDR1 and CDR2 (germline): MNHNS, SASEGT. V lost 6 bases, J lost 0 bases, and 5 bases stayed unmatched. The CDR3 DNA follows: TGTGCCAGCAGGGGCGCGGGGGACTCCTACGAGCAGTACTTC. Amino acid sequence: CASRGAGDSYEQYF.

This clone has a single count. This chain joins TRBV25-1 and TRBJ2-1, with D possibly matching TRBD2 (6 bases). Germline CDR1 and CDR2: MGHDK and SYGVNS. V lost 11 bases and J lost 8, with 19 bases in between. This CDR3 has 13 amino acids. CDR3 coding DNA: TGTGCCTACTCTGCGGGGAGGTTTGATGAGCAGTTCTTC. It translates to CAYSAGRFDEQFF.

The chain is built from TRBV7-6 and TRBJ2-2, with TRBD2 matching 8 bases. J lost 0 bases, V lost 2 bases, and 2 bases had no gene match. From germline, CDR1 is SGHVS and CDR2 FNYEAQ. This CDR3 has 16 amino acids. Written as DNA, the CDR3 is TGTGCCAGCAGCTTACCGGGACTAGCGAACACCGGGGAGCTGTTTTTT. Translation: CASSLPGLANTGELFF.

The CDR3 sequence is CASSADQDSEAFF. The CDR3 bases are TGTGCCAGCAGCGCCGACCAGGACAGCGAAGCTTTCTTT. The chain has TRBV9 and TRBJ1-1; perhaps TRBD1 as D (6 bases). The germline V and J ends were trimmed by 3 bases and 8 bases, with 14 bases remaining between them. In germline, CDR1 is SGDLS, CDR2 YYNGEE. This CDR3 contains 13 residues.

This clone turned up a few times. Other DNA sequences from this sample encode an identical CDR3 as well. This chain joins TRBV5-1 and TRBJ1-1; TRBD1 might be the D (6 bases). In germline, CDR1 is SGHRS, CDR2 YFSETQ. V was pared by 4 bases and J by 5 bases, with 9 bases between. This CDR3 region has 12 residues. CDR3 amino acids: CASSQGGTEAFF. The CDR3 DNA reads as TGCGCCAGCAGCCAAGGGGGAACTGAAGCTTTCTTT.

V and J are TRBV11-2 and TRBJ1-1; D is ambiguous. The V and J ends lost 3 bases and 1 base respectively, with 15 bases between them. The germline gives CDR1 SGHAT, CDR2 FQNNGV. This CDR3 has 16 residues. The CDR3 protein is CASSFPLIDGNTEAFF. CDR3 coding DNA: TGTGCCAGCAGCTTCCCACTAATAGACGGGAACACTGAAGCTTTCTTT.

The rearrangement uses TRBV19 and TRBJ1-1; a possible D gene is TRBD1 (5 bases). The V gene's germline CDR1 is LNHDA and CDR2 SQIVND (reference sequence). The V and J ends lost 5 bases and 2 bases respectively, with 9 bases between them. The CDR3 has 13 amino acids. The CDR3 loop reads CASSVDRNTEAFF. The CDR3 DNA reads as TGTGCCAGTAGTGTCGACAGAAACACTGAAGCTTTCTTT.

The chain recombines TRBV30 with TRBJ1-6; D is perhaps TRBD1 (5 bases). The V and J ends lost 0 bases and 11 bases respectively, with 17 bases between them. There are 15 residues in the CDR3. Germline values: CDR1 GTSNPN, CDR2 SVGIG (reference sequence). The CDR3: CAWSVHRGGAAPLHF. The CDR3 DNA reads TGTGCCTGGAGTGTACATAGGGGCGGCGCCGCACCCCTCCACTTT.